The 2 T cell receptor beta chains below come from one sample, sequenced in a study of blood T cell repertoires in COVID-19. The assay was immunoSEQ multiplex PCR, and TCRdb's table has in-frame clones only and misses some. The sample includes approximately 300,000 clones, about 85% of them seen just once. Source material: peripheral blood. The receptors were sampled from a man between 18 and 35 years old with active or convalescent COVID-19.

V usage is TRBV7-9 and J usage is TRBJ1-1; 8 positions agree with TRBD1. With 5 bases clipped from V and 1 base from J, the junction kept 6 bases outside the gene matches. The CDR3 loop spans 15 amino acids. The germline V gene has CDR1 SEHNR and CDR2 FQNEAQ (reference sequence). CDR3 residues: CASSLRTGQNTEAFF. The DNA for the CDR3 is TGTGCCAGCAGCCTGAGGACAGGGCAGAACACTGAAGCTTTCTTT.

CDR3: CASSTDRGPTGELFF. CDR3 bases: TGCGCCAGCAGCACAGACAGGGGGCCCACCGGGGAGCTGTTTTTT. The rearrangement links TRBV5-1 to TRBJ2-2, with TRBD1 matching over 10 bases. Germline lookup yields CDR1 SGHRS and CDR2 YFSETQ. V lost 4 bases to trimming and J lost 4 bases; unmatched junction nucleotides: 4. The CDR3 is 15 residues long.